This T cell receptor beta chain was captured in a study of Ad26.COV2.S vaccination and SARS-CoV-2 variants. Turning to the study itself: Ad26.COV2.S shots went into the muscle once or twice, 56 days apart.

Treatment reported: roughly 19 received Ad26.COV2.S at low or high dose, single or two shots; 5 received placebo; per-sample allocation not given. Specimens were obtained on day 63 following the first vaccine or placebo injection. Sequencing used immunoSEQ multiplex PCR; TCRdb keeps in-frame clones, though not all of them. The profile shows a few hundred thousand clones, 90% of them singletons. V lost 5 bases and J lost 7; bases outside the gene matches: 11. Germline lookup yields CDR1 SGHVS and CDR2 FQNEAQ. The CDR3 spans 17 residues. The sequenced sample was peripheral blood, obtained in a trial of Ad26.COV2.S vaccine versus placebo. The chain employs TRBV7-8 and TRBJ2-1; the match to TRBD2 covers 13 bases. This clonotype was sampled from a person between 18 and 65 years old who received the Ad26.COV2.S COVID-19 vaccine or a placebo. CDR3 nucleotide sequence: TGTGCCAGCAGCCCGCGGACTAGCGGGAGTCGGGGGAATGAGCAGTTCTTC. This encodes CASSPRTSGSRGNEQFF.